Listed here are 3 T cell receptor beta chains from one sample, sequenced in a study of T cells in women clearing cervical HPV infection. Using immunoSEQ multiplex PCR, the repertoire was profiled, and TCRdb retains in-frame clones only, with some absent. This sample's table reports fewer than 40,000 clones. Source material: blood buffy coat. The receptors stem from a woman between 18 and 69 years old with a cervical HPV16 infection that either progressed to CIN3+ or cleared (not recorded which).

A remark on this clone: The observed sequence ends 3 residues before the CDR3 terminus, with the missing tail filled in from the germline J gene. The rearrangement links TRBV2 to TRBJ2-3, with TRBD1 as a possible D gene (6 bases). This CDR3 region has 15 residues. Trimming removed 0 bases from V and 2 bases from J, with 9 bases in between. CDR1 is SNHLY, CDR2 FYNNEI, per germline. The part of the CDR3 DNA that was read is TGTGCCAGCAGTGAAGCCGGACAGCACACAGATACG. Translation gives CASSEAGQHTDT. The whole CDR3 sequence is CASSEAGQHTDTQYF.

Comments on this clone: The CDR3 goes on 3 residues after the read ends, and that part is filled in from the germline J gene. J is TRBJ2-7 and V is TRBV11-2, with D tentatively TRBD2 (7 bases). The CDR3 totals 14 residues. Deletions cut 5 bases from V and 6 bases from J, with 17 bases between. Germline lookup yields CDR1 SGHAT and CDR2 FQNNGV. This chain's CDR3 is CASSPDSRGLEQYF. The CDR3 bases that were read are TGTGCCAGCAGCCCCGACTCGCGGGGGCTCGAG.

In the case of this clone: The CDR3 extends 3 residues past the end of the read, so its final part is completed from the germline J gene. The rearrangement joins TRBV30 to TRBJ1-2; 11 bases align to TRBD1. The V and J ends lost 3 bases and 4 bases, in that order; junction bases with no gene match: 4. The CDR3 consists of 14 residues. The V gene's germline CDR1 is GTSNPN and CDR2 SVGIG (reference sequence). The CDR3 bases that were read are TGTGCCTGGAGCCGGGACAGGGGGACCTATGGC. It encodes CAWSRDRGTYG. The complete CDR3 reads CAWSRDRGTYGYTF.